The present entry profiles one T cell receptor beta chain with its context. The data derive from a study of blood T cell repertoires in COVID-19. Overall study: Samples representing acute and convalescent COVID-19 were sourced from the United States, Italy and Spain. PBMCs, B-cell-depleted T cells, or T cells were the source of the cDNA or gDNA that made up the material.

Source study methods: Amplification with reference gene primers provided the estimates of nucleated cell counts. Some clones are missing from TCRdb's copy, which holds only in-frame ones; the method was immunoSEQ multiplex PCR. Clonal size and the V and J genes are those of that table, whereas D and trimming came from the DNA. Of roughly 72,000 clones listed, more than 70% are singletons. Trimming left V 5 bases short and J 1 base short, with 14 bases between. Per the germline V gene, CDR1 is SGHTA and CDR2 is FQGNSA. This CDR3 region has 15 residues. The material sequenced was peripheral blood. V usage is TRBV7-2 and J usage is TRBJ1-1, with a possible D match to TRBD1 (5 bases). The TCR sequence derives from a human donor in a cohort sampled during active COVID-19. Here the CDR3 DNA reads TGTGCCAGCAGCGCCCGACAGATTTCGAACACTGAAGCTTTCTTT. Its protein is CASSARQISNTEAFF.